This T cell receptor (beta chain) was sequenced in a study of control samples from healthy donors and cancer patients. Assay used: immunoSEQ multiplex PCR; TCRdb lists only in-frame clones, some missing. In the table there are about 79,000 clones, more than 85% of which are singletons. This CDR3 spans 14 amino acids. Germline V CDR1 and CDR2: MNHEY, SMNVEV (reference sequence). V was trimmed by 2 bases and J by 11 bases, leaving 18 bases between them. The chain has TRBV27 and TRBJ1-1, with D perhaps matching TRBD1 (5 bases). This TCR derives from a woman aged 40 to 55 with lung cancer. Sequenced: PBMCs. The CDR3 loop reads CASSLGGTAAPAFF. CDR3 in DNA: TGTGCCAGCAGTTTAGGGGGGACCGCCGCGCCGGCTTTCTTT.